This passage covers 29 T cell receptor beta chains from one sample sequenced in a study of post-analysis software for immune sequencing data. Incorporated into the TCR beta cDNA libraries were unique molecular identifiers, which served to reduce PCR and sequencing biases. TCRdb reprocessed the PCR reads via MiXCR and lists one record per CDR3 protein. The sample contains roughly 870,000 distinct CDR3 sequences, approximately 53% of which appear only once. Study-wide findings and caveats: TRBV5-6, TRBV5-1 and TRBV20-1 belonged to a set of about five TRBV segments that were more frequent in patients than controls.

The antigens for these receptors are not known. Input material: blood. The receptors come from a girl aged 5-17 years with multiple sclerosis.

The genes are TRBV20-1 and TRBJ2-3; 7 nucleotides match TRBD2. The CDR3 has 18 amino acids. Per the germline V gene, CDR1 is DFQATT and CDR2 is SNEGSKA (reference sequence). V lost 1 base to trimming and J lost 4 bases; unmatched junction nucleotides: 17. The CDR3 nucleotides read TGCAGTGCTAGAGGGCTGTCGCGGGGGATACCTTCGGCAGATACGCAGTATTTT. It encodes CSARGLSRGIPSADTQYF.

The chain employs TRBV5-1 and TRBJ2-1; no clear D gene. V lost 0 bases to trimming and J lost 5 bases, with 9 bases between them. In germline, CDR1 is SGHRS, CDR2 YFSETQ. This CDR3 has 14 residues. CDR3 residues: CASSLAPANNEQFF. The CDR3 DNA sequence: TGCGCCAGCAGCTTGGCTCCCGCTAACAATGAGCAGTTCTTC.

V gene TRBV24-1 combines with J gene TRBJ1-2; D not certain. The V end was cut by 0 bases, the J end by 9 bases, with 7 bases between. Per germline, CDR1 KGHDR and CDR2 SFDVKD. This CDR3 region has 12 residues. The CDR3 is CATSDLQNRYTF. Here the CDR3 DNA reads TGTGCCACCAGTGATTTGCAAAACCGCTACACCTTC.

This chain joins TRBV7-9 and TRBJ2-6; the D is unclear. Trimming shortened V by 4 bases and J by 2 bases, and 12 bases separated the two germline ends. The CDR3 spans 16 residues. Germline CDR1 reads SEHNR; CDR2 reads FQNEAQ (reference sequence). CDR3 coding DNA: TGTGCCAGCAGCTGGTCCCCGGTGCCTGGGGCCAACGTCCTGACTTTC. It yields the protein CASSWSPVPGANVLTF.

The rearrangement joins TRBV3-1 to TRBJ1-5; possible D gene TRBD1, 6 bases. Looked up from germline, CDR1 is LGHDT and CDR2 is YNNKEL (reference sequence). Trimming removed 4 bases from V and 1 base from J, with 8 bases in between. The CDR3 sequence is 14 residues long. The CDR3: CASSRGQSNQPQHF. The DNA for the CDR3 is TGTGCCAGCAGCCGAGGACAGAGCAATCAGCCCCAGCATTTT. Full variable domain (rest looked up from reference TRBV3-1 and TRBJ1-5): DTAVSQTPKYLVTQMGNDKSIKCEQNLGHDTMYWYKQDSKKFLKIMFSYNNKELIINETVPNRFSPKSPDKAHLNLHINSLELGDSAVYFCASSRGQSNQPQHFGDGTRLSIL.

This clonotype was seen just once. The chain is built from TRBV12-3 or TRBV12-4 and TRBJ2-6; D might be TRBD1 (6 bases). The V end was cut by 6 bases, the J end by 4 bases, with 31 bases between. The CDR3 runs to 21 residues. The CDR3 nucleotides are TGTGCCAGCAGCCCCCGATTGGGGACACCCCTAGTTAGCTCGGGGGCCAACGTCCTGACTTTC. This translates into CASSPRLGTPLVSSGANVLTF.

The chain uses TRBV29-1 and TRBJ2-7, with 7 bases fitting TRBD2. V shed 0 bases and J 2 bases; nucleotides not matched to a gene: 7. The germline CDR1 and CDR2 sequences are SQVTM and ANQGSEA. The CDR3 runs 15 residues. CDR3 sequence (DNA): TGCAGCGTTGAAGATTTCGGGGGAGGGACCTACGAGCAGTACTTC. Its protein is CSVEDFGGGTYEQYF.

The V and J genes are TRBV4-1 and TRBJ2-4; D possibly corresponds to TRBD2 (7 bases). The length of the CDR3 is 16 residues. The V and J ends lost 0 bases and 6 bases respectively, with 15 bases between them. Germline loops: CDR1 MGHRA, CDR2 YSYEKL. CDR3 in amino acids: CASSQEGGAIRNIQYF. The CDR3 nucleotides are TGCGCCAGCAGCCAAGAAGGGGGGGCGATAAGAAACATTCAGTACTTC.

The gene calls are TRBV28 and TRBJ1-2; TRBD1 might be the D (6 bases). Germline assignment: CDR1 MDHEN and CDR2 SYDVKM. V shed 4 bases and J shed 7 bases, with 7 bases lying between them. This CDR3 has 11 amino acids. The CDR3: CASSSQGGYTF. The DNA for the CDR3 is TGTGCCAGCAGTTCACAGGGTGGCTACACCTTC.

The DNA for the CDR3 is TGTGCCAGCAGCTTGGTGCAGGGTAATGAAAAACTGTTTTTT. It translates to CASSLVQGNEKLFF. The J gene is TRBJ1-4, the V gene TRBV5-5; the D gene is possibly TRBD1 (5 bases). V was trimmed by 0 bases and J by 4 bases, leaving 7 bases between them. Looked up from germline, CDR1 is SGHKS and CDR2 is YYEKEE (reference sequence). This CDR3 has 14 residues.

This clonotype has a handful of counts. The CDR3 DNA is TGTGCCAGCTCACTGGGACAGGTAGACAATGAGCAGTTCTTC. The encoded protein is CASSLGQVDNEQFF. The V and J genes are TRBV18 and TRBJ2-1, with 8 bases fitting TRBD1. The CDR3 totals 14 residues. V shed 4 bases, J shed 5 bases, and the junction held 4 bases outside the gene matches. The V gene's germline CDR1 is KGHSH and CDR2 LQKENI.

The CDR3 loop reads CASRRGLERETQYF. The CDR3, as DNA: TGTGCCAGCAGACGCGGACTAGAAAGAGAGACCCAGTACTTC. The rearrangement joins TRBV12-3 or TRBV12-4 to TRBJ2-5; TRBD2 matches 7 bases. CDR3 length: 14 amino acids. V lost 6 bases and J lost 4; bases outside the gene matches: 8.

The chain combines TRBV7-6 with TRBJ2-7; D unresolved. The CDR3 extends over 14 amino acids. Germline V gene sequence: CDR1 SGHVS, CDR2 FNYEAQ. The V end was cut by 5 bases, the J end by 0 bases, with 11 bases between. CDR3 sequence: CASSPGPDSYEQYF. For the CDR3, the DNA is TGTGCCAGCAGCCCTGGACCGGACTCCTACGAGCAGTACTTC.

This clonotype was seen only a few times. This chain connects TRBV6-5 to TRBJ2-7; the match to TRBD1 covers 10 bases. Germline assignment: CDR1 MNHEY and CDR2 SVGAGI. V shed 2 bases and J 3 bases; nucleotides not matched to a gene: 10. The CDR3 is 17 amino acids. The CDR3, as DNA: TGTGCCAGCAGTTACCCTTCGACAGGGGGCGGGAGCTACGAGCAGTACTTC. Protein product: CASSYPSTGGGSYEQYF.

This clonotype has a single count. The J gene is TRBJ2-7, the V gene TRBV29-1; the D gene is possibly TRBD2 (6 bases). The CDR3 is 14 residues long. V lost 6 bases and J 4 bases, leaving 19 bases between the germline ends. Germline V gene data show CDR1 as SQVTM and CDR2 as ANQGSEA. CDR3 sequence reads: CSVGDPVGGYEQYF. The CDR3 DNA sequence: TGCAGCGTCGGGGACCCGGTGGGGGGATACGAGCAGTACTTC.

The chain joins TRBV10-3 to TRBJ2-1; TRBD2 is a possible D gene (6 bases). V lost 6 bases and J 7 bases, leaving 10 bases between the germline ends. Germline loops: CDR1 ENHRY, CDR2 SYGVKD. The CDR3 is made up of 12 amino acids. CDR3 amino acids: CAIRSSGNEQFF. The DNA of the CDR3 is TGTGCCATCAGAAGCAGCGGGAATGAGCAGTTCTTC.

The gene calls are TRBV5-5 and TRBJ2-5; 10 nucleotides match TRBD1. The J call may be wrong; the DNA end is better matched by TRBJ2-7. Germline CDR1 SGHKS, CDR2 YYEKEE (reference sequence). The CDR3 consists of 15 residues. CDR3 DNA: TGTGCCAGCAGACACAGACAGGGGGCCACCTACGAGCAGTACTTC. This sequence encodes CASRHRQGATYEQYF.

The chain is built from TRBV27 and TRBJ2-7; 14 positions match TRBD2. Trimming cost V 4 bases and J 3 bases; bases outside gene matches: 2. CDR3 length: 15 amino acids. Germline V gene lookup returns CDR1 MNHEY and CDR2 SMNVEV (reference sequence). CDR3 bases: TGTGCCAGCAGTTGGACTAGCGGGGGGCACTACGAGCAGTACTTC. It is translated as CASSWTSGGHYEQYF.

This clonotype has more than one count but fewer than ten. J is TRBJ2-7 and V is TRBV7-9; D is undetermined. TRBJ2-5 matches the DNA end more closely, so the J call is doubtful. The CDR3 is 14 amino acids. Germline values: CDR1 SEHNR, CDR2 FQNEAQ (reference sequence). The CDR3 nucleotides read TGTGCCATCATAACAGCTTCGCCGAGAGAGACCCAGTACTTC. It codes for CAIITASPRETQYF.

This chain links TRBV14 with TRBJ2-6; possible D gene TRBD2, 5 bases. The CDR3 has 15 residues. Germline V gene sequence: CDR1 SGHDN, CDR2 FVKESK. Trimming stripped 4 bases from V and 4 bases from J, with 11 bases between. CDR3 in DNA: TGTGCCAGCAGCCCCCGGCGGGCGGGGGCCAACGTCCTGACTTTC. It codes for CASSPRRAGANVLTF.

J is TRBJ2-4 and V is TRBV20-1, with D possibly matching TRBD1 (5 bases). The J call may be incorrect, as the DNA end agrees better with TRBJ2-7. CDR1 and CDR2 (germline): DFQATT, SNEGSKA (reference sequence). The CDR3 consists of 12 residues. The CDR3 bases are TGCAGTGCTAGGAACAGGTACTACGAGCAGTACTTC. It specifies CSARNRYYEQYF.

J is TRBJ2-1 and V is TRBV7-2, with D possibly being TRBD2 (6 bases). CDR1 is SGHTA, CDR2 FQGNSA, per germline. This CDR3 has 16 residues. Trimming took 5 bases from V and 4 from J, leaving 18 bases between them. The CDR3 sequence is CASSPVGRYPYNEQFF. CDR3 DNA: TGTGCCAGCAGCCCCGTTGGGAGGTACCCTTACAATGAGCAGTTCTTC.

As concerns this clonotype: One end of the junction fails to match germline, which may point to a read error. This chain uses TRBV20-1 with TRBJ2-4, with 8 bases identical to TRBD2. Matching the DNA end better, TRBJ2-7 makes the J call doubtful. Germline V gene data show CDR1 as DFQATT and CDR2 as SNEGSKA (reference sequence). The CDR3 length is 16 residues. This chain's CDR3 is CNARHFAGGRVYEQYF. The CDR3 DNA reads as TGCAATGCTAGACATTTCGCGGGAGGCCGGGTATACGAGCAGTACTTC.

This chain links TRBV4-1 with TRBJ2-7; no firm D call. The closer fit of TRBJ2-1 to the DNA end suggests the J call may be wrong. The CDR3 has 13 amino acids. Germline lookup yields CDR1 MGHRA and CDR2 YSYEKL. As DNA, the CDR3 is TGCGCCAGCAGCCAAGTGACCCGAACCGAGCAGTTCTTC. Translated, it gives CASSQVTRTEQFF.

This clonotype was detected a few times. The V gene is TRBV7-9, the J gene TRBJ2-7; D gene ambiguous. This CDR3 is 15 amino acids long. Germline V CDR1 and CDR2: SEHNR, FQNEAQ (reference sequence). V lost 4 bases and J lost 7, with 20 bases in between. CDR3 bases: TGTGCCAGCAGCTCTTCAATTGGCACCCCTGAAGAGCAGTACTTC. Amino acids: CASSSSIGTPEEQYF.

The chain joins TRBV29-1 to TRBJ1-1; D gene unclear. V lost 2 bases to trimming and J lost 10 bases, with 11 bases between them. CDR1 and CDR2 (germline): SQVTM, ANQGSEA. CDR3 size: 11 residues. The CDR3 spells CSVEWIAGAFF. As DNA, the CDR3 is TGCAGCGTTGAATGGATCGCCGGAGCTTTCTTT.

The chain links TRBV7-9 to TRBJ2-1, with TRBD2 matching over 11 bases. V was pared by 4 bases and J by 3 bases, with 11 bases of the junction left unmatched. Germline assignment: CDR1 SEHNR and CDR2 FQNEAQ (reference sequence). The CDR3 sequence is 18 residues long. The CDR3 reads CASSSTDPGTSGYNEQFF. For the CDR3, the DNA is TGTGCCAGCAGCTCTACGGACCCCGGGACTAGCGGCTACAATGAGCAGTTCTTC. Complete variable domain (other parts from reference TRBV7-9 and TRBJ2-1): DTGVSQNPRHKITKRGQNVTFRCDPISEHNRLYWYRQTLGQGPEFLTYFQNEAQLEKSRLLSDRFSAERPKGSFSTLEIQRTEQGDSAMYLCASSSTDPGTSGYNEQFFGPGTRLTVL.

The chain links TRBV20-1 to TRBJ2-5, with D perhaps matching TRBD1 or TRBD2 (5 bases each). Deletions cut 3 bases from V and 0 bases from J, with 14 bases between. The CDR3 sequence is 15 residues long. Germline-derived CDR1 and CDR2 are DFQATT and SNEGSKA (reference sequence). The CDR3 reads CSASGDLVYQETQYF. CDR3 in DNA: TGCAGTGCTAGTGGGGACCTGGTGTACCAAGAGACCCAGTACTTC.

The table lists this clonotype with a few counts. The V call is TRBV5-5, the J call TRBJ2-7; 11 nucleotides line up with TRBD2. CDR3 size: 16 residues. From germline, CDR1 is SGHKS and CDR2 YYEKEE (reference sequence). V shed 4 bases, J shed 1 base, and the junction held 7 bases outside the gene matches. The CDR3 sequence is CASSRTSGSQSYEQYF. In nucleotides, the CDR3 is TGTGCCAGCAGCCGTACTAGCGGGAGCCAGTCCTACGAGCAGTACTTC. The full variable domain, rest sourced from reference TRBV5-5 and TRBJ2-7, is DAGVTQSPTHLIKTRGQQVTLRCSPISGHKSVSWYQQVLGQGPQFIFQYYEKEERGRGNFPDRFSARQFPNYSSELNVNALLLGDSALYLCASSRTSGSQSYEQYFGPGTRLTVT.